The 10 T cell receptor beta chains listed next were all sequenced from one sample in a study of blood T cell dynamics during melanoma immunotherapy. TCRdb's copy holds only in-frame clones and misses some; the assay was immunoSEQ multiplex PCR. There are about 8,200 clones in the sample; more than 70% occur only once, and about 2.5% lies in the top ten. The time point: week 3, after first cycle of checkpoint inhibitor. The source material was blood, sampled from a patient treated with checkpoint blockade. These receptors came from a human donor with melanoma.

The CDR3, as DNA: TGTGCCACCGAGGGTGGTGAGCAGTTCTTC. The encoded protein is CATEGGEQFF. This chain connects TRBV19 to TRBJ2-1; maybe TRBD2 (5 bases). Trimming stripped 10 bases from V and 9 bases from J, with 10 bases between. The germline CDR1 and CDR2 sequences are LNHDA and SQIVND (reference sequence). This CDR3 has 10 residues.

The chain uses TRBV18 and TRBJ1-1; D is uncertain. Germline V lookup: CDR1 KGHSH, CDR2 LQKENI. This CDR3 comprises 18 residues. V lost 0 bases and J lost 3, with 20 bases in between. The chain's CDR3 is CASSPPRVDVFRDTEAFF. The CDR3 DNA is TGTGCCAGCTCACCACCGAGGGTCGATGTTTTTCGGGACACTGAAGCTTTCTTT.

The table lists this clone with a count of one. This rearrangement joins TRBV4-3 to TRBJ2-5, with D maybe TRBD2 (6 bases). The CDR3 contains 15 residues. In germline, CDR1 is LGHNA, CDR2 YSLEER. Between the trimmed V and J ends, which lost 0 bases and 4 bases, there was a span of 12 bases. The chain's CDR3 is CASSQDGGSGETQYF. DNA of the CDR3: TGCGCCAGCAGCCAAGATGGGGGGAGCGGAGAGACCCAGTACTTC.

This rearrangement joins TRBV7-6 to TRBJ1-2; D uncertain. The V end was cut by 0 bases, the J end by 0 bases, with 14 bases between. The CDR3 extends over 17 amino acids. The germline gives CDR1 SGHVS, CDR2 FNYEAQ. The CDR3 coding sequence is TGTGCCAGCAGCTTAGCCGAAGGCGTCGGCCCTAACTATGGCTACACCTTC. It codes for CASSLAEGVGPNYGYTF.

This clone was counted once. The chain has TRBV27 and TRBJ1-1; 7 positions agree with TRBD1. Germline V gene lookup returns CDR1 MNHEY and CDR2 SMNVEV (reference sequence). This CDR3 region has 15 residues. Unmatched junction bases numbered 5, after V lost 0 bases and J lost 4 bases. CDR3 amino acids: CASSLSGTAFTEAFF. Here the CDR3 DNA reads TGTGCCAGCAGTTTATCGGGGACAGCGTTCACTGAAGCTTTCTTT.

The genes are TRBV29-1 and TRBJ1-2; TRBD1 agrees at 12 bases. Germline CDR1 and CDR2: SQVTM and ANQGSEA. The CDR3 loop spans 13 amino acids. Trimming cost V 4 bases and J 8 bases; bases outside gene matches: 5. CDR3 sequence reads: CSVGGQGAKGYTF. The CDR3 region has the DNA TGCAGCGTTGGGGGACAGGGGGCGAAGGGCTACACCTTC.

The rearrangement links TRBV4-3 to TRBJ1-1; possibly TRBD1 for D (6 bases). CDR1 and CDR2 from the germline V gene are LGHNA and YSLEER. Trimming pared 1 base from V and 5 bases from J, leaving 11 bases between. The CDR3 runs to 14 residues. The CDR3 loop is CASSQGQGYTEAFF. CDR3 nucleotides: TGCGCCAGCAGCCAAGGGCAGGGGTATACTGAAGCTTTCTTT.

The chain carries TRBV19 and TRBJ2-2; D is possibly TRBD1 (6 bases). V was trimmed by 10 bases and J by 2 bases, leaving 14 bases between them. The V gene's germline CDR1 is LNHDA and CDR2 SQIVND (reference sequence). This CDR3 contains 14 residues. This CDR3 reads CAIGFRGNTGELFF. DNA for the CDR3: TGTGCCATAGGGTTCAGGGGAAACACCGGGGAGCTGTTTTTT.

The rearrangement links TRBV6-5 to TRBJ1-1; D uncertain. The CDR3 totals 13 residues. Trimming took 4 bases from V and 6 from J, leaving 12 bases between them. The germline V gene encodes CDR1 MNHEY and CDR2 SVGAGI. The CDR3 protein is CASSLTGRPEAFF. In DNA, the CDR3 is TGTGCCAGCAGTTTGACCGGAAGGCCTGAAGCTTTCTTT.

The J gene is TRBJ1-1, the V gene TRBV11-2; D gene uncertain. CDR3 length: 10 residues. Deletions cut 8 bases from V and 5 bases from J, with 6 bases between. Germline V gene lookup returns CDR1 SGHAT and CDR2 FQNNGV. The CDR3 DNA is TGTGCCAGCCCGGGGACTGAAGCTTTCTTT. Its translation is CASPGTEAFF.